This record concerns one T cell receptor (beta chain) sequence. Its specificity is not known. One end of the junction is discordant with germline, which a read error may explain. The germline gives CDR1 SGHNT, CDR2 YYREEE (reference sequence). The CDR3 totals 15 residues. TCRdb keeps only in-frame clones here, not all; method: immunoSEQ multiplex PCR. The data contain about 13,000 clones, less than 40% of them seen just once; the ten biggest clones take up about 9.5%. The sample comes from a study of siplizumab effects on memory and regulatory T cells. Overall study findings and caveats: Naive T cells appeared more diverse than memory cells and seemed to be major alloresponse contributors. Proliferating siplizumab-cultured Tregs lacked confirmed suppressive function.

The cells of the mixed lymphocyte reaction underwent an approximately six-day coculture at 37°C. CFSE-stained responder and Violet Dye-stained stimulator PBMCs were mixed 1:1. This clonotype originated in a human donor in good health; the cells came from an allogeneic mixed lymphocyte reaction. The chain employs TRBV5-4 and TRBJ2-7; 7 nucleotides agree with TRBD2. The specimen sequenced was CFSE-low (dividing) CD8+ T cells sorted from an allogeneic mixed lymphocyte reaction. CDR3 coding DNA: TGCGCCAGCAGCCCAACCCGCGGGAGAACCTACGAGCAGTACTTC. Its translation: CASSPTRGRTYEQYF.